Sequencing of this T cell receptor (beta chain) was carried out in a study of shared clonotypes between healthy human individuals. The data were produced by immunoSEQ multiplex PCR, yet TCRdb's version contains in-frame clones alone and is incomplete. The table lists a few million clones, 80% to 95% of them singletons. Germline V lookup: CDR1 SEHNR, CDR2 FQNEAQ (reference sequence). Trimming took 1 base from V and 4 from J, leaving 9 bases between them. The CDR3 is 14 amino acids. V gene TRBV7-9 combines with J gene TRBJ2-3; possible D gene TRBD2, 5 bases. The material sequenced was naive CD4+ T cells from PBMCs. Subset reported: CD45RA+ positively selected. The clonotype comes from a man aged 18 to 30 in good health. Some clones in this sample may be carry-over from other donors' samples. The CDR3: CASSLVEGADTQYF. The CDR3 DNA reads TGTGCCAGCAGCTTAGTCGAGGGCGCAGATACGCAGTATTTT.